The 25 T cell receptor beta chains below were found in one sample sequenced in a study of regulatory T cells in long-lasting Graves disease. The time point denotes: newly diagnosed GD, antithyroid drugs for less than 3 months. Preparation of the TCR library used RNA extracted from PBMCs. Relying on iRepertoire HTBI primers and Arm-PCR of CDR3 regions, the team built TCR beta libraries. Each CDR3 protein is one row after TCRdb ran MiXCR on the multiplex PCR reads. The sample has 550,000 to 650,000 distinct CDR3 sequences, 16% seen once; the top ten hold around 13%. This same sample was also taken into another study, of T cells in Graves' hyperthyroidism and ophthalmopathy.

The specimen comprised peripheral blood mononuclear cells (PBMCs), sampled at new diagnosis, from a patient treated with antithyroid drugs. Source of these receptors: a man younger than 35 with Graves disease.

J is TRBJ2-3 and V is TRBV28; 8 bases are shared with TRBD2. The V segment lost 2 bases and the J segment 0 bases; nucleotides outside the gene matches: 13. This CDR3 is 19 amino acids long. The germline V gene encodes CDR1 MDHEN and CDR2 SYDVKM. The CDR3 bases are TGTGCCAGCAGTTTACCCGCTAGCGGGCTTACGACTAGCACAGATACGCAGTATTTT. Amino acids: CASSLPASGLTTSTDTQYF.

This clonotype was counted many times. The CDR3 DNA reads as TGTGCCAGCAGCTTAGGCCTAGCGGGAGGGAGAGGAGAGACCCAGTACTTC. It is translated as CASSLGLAGGRGETQYF. The chain carries TRBV7-9 and TRBJ2-5, with 12 positions matching TRBD2. The germline gives CDR1 SEHNR, CDR2 FQNEAQ (reference sequence). J gave up 4 bases and V 1 base, and 7 bases lay outside the gene matches. The CDR3 sequence is 17 residues long.

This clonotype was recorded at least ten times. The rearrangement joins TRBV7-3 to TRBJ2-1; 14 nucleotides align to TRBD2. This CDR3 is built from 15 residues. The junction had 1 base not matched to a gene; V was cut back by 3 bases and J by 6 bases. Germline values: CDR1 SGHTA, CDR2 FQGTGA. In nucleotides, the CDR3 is TGTGCCAGCAGCTTCGGGACTAGCGGGGGCAATGAGCAGTTCTTC. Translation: CASSFGTSGGNEQFF.

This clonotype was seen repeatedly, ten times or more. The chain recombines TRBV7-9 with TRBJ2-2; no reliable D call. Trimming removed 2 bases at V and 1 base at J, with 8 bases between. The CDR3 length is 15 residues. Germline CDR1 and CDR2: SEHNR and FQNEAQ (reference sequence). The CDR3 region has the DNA TGTGCCAGCAGCTTACAGGTGCTGAACACCGGGGAGCTGTTTTTT. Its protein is CASSLQVLNTGELFF. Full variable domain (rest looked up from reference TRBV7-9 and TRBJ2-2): DTGVSQNPRHKITKRGQNVTFRCDPISEHNRLYWYRQTLGQGPEFLTYFQNEAQLEKSRLLSDRFSAERPKGSFSTLEIQRTEQGDSAMYLCASSLQVLNTGELFFGEGSRLTVL.

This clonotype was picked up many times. CDR3: CASSQGQGRFNEQFF. The CDR3 nucleotides are TGTGCCAGCAGCCAGGGACAGGGAAGATTCAATGAGCAGTTCTTC. This chain uses TRBV7-9 with TRBJ2-1, with 9 nucleotides matching TRBD1. CDR1 and CDR2 (germline): SEHNR, FQNEAQ (reference sequence). CDR3 length: 15 residues. Trimming cost V 5 bases and J 6 bases; bases outside gene matches: 8.

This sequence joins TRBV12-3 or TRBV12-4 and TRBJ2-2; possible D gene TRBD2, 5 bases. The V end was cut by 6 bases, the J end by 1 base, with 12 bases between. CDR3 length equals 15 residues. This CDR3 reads CASSPKAVNTGELFF. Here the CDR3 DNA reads TGTGCCAGCAGCCCGAAAGCGGTGAACACCGGGGAGCTGTTTTTT.

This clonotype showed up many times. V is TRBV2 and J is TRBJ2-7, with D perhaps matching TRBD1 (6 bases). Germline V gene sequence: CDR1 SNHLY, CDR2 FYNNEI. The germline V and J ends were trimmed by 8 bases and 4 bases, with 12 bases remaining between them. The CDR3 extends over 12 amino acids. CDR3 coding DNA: TGTGCCAGCCATACAGGGTCTTACGAGCAGTACTTC. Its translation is CASHTGSYEQYF.

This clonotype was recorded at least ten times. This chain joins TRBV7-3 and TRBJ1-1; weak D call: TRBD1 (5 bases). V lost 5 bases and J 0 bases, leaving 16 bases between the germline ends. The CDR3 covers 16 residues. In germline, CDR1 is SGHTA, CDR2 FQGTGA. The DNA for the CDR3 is TGTGCCAGCAGCCAAGTGGGGCGAGTCCTGAACACTGAAGCTTTCTTT. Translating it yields CASSQVGRVLNTEAFF.

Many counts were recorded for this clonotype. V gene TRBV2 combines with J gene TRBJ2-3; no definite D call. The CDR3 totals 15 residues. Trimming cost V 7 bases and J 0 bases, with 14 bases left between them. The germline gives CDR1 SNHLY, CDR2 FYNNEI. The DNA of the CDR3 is TGTGCCAGCACCTTGCGGAGCACTAGCACAGATACGCAGTATTTT. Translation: CASTLRSTSTDTQYF.

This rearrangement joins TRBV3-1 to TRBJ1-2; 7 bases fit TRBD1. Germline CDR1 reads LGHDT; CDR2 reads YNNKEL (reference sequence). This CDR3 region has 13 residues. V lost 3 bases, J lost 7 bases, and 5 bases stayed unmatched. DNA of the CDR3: TGTGCCAGCAGCCAGGACGACAGGGCTGGCTACACCTTC. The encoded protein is CASSQDDRAGYTF.

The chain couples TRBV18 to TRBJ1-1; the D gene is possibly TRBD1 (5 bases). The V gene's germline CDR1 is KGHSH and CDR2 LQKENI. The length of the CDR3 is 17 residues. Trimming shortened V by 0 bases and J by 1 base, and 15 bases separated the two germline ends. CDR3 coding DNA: TGTGCCAGCTCACCACCTCGCGAAAGAGGGGCGAACACTGAAGCTTTCTTT. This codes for CASSPPRERGANTEAFF.

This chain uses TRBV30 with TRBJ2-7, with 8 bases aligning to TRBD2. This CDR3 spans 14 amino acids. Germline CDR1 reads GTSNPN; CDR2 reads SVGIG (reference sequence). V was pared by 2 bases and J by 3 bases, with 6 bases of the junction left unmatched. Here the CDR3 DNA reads TGTGCCTGGAGTAGCGGGGGTACCCTCTACGAGCAGTACTTC. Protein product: CAWSSGGTLYEQYF. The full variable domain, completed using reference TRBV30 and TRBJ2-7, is SQTIHQWPATLVQPVGSPLSLECTVEGTSNPNLYWYRQAAGRGLQLLFYSVGIGQISSEVPQNLSASRPQDRQFILSSKKLLLSDSGFYLCAWSSGGTLYEQYFGPGTRLTVT.

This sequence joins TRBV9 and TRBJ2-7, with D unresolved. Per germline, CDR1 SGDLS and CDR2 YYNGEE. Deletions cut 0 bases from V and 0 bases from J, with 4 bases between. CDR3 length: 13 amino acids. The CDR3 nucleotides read TGTGCCAGCAGCGTAGAGGACTCCTACGAGCAGTACTTC. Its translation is CASSVEDSYEQYF.

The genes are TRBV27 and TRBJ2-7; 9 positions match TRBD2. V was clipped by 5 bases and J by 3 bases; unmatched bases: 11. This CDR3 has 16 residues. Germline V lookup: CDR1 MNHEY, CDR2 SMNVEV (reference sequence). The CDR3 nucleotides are TGTGCCAGCAGTCCTCACCCCGGGACTAGCATCTACGAGCAGTACTTC. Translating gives CASSPHPGTSIYEQYF.

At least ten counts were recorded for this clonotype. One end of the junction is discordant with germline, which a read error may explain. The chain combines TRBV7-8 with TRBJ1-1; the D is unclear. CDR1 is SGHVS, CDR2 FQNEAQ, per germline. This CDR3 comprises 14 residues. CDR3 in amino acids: CASSLSRMNTEAFF. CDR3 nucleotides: TGTGCCAGCAGCTTAAGCAGGATGAATACTGAAGCTTTCTTT.

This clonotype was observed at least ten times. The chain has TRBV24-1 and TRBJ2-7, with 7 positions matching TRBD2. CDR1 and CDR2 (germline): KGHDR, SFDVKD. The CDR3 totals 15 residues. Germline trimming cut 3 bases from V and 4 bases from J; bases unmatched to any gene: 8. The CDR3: CATSDPGLGTYEQYF. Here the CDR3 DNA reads TGTGCCACCAGTGATCCTGGACTAGGGACGTACGAGCAGTACTTC.

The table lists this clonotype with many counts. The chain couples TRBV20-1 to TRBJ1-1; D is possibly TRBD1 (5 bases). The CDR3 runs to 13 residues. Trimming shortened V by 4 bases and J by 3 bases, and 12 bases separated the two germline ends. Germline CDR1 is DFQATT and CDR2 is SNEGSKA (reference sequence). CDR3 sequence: CSATQGRYTEAFF. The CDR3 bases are TGCAGTGCTACTCAGGGTCGGTACACTGAAGCTTTCTTT.

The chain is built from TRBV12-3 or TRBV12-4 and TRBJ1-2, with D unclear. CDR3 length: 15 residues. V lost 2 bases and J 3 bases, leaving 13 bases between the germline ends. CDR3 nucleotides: TGTGCCAGCAGTTTAAGTTGGGCAGAAGACTATGGCTACACCTTC. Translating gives CASSLSWAEDYGYTF.

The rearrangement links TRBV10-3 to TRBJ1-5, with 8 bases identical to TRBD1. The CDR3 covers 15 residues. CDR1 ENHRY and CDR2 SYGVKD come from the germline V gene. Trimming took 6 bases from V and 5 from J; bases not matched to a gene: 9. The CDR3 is CAISQTGEGDQPQHF. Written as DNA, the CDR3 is TGTGCCATCAGCCAGACAGGGGAGGGGGATCAGCCCCAGCATTTT.

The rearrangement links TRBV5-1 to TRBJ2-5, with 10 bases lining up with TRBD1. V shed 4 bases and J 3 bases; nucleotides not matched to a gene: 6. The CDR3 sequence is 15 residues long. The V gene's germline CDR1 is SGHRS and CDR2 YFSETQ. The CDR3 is CASSTLGTGEETQYF. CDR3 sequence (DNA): TGCGCCAGCAGCACCCTAGGGACAGGGGAAGAGACCCAGTACTTC.

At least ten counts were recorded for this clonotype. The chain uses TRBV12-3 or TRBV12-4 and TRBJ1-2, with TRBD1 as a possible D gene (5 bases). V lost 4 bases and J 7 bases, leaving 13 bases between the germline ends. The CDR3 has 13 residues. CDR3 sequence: CASSSRGISGYTF. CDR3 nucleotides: TGTGCCAGCAGTTCACGGGGCATTAGTGGCTACACCTTC.

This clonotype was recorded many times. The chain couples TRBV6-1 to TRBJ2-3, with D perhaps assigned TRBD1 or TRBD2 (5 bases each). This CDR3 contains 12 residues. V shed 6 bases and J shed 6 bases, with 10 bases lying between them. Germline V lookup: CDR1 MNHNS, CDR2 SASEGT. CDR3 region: CASSLWGDTQYF. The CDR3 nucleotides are TGTGCCAGCAGCCTTTGGGGGGATACGCAGTATTTT.

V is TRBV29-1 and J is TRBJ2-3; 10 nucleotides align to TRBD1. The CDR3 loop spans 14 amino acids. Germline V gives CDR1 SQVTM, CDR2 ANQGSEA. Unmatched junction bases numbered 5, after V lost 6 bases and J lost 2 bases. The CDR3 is CSVEDRGNTDTQYF. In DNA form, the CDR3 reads TGCAGCGTGGAGGACAGGGGGAACACAGATACGCAGTATTTT.

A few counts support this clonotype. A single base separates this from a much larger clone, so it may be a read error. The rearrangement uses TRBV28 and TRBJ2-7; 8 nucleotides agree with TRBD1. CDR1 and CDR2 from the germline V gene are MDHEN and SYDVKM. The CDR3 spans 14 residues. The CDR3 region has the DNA TGTGCCAGCACCTCCCAGTGGACAGGGATCGAGCAGCACTTC. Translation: CASTSQWTGIEQHF.

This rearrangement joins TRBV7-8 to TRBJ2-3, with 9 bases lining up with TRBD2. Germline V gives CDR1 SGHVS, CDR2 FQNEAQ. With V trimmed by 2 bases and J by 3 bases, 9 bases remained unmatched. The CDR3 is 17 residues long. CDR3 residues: CASSLLGGRAGTDTQYF. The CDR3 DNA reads TGTGCCAGCAGCTTACTGGGCGGGAGGGCCGGGACAGATACGCAGTATTTT.